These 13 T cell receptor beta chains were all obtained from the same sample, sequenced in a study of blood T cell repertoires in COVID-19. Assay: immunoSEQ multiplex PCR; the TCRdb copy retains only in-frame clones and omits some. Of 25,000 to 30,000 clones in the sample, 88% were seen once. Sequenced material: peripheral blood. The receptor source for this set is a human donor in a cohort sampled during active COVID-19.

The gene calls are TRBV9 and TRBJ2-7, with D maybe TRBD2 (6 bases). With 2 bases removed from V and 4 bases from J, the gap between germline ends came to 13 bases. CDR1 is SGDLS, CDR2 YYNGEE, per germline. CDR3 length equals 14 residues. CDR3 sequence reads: CASSVATGGYEQYF. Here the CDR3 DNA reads TGTGCCAGCAGCGTGGCCACAGGAGGGTACGAGCAGTACTTC.

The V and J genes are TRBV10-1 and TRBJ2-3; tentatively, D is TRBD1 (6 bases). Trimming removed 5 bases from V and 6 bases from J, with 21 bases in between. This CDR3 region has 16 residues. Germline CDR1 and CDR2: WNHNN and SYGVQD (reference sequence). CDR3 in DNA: TGCGCCAGCAGTCTAAAGACAGGCAGATGTGAGGATACGCAGTATTTT. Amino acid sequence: CASSLKTGRCEDTQYF.

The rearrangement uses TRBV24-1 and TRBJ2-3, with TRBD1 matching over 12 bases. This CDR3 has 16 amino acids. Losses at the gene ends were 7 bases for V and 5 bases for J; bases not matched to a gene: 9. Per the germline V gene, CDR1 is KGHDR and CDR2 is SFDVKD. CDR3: CATSPGDRGLGDTQYF. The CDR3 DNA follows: TGTGCCACCAGCCCGGGGGACAGGGGGCTTGGAGATACGCAGTATTTT.

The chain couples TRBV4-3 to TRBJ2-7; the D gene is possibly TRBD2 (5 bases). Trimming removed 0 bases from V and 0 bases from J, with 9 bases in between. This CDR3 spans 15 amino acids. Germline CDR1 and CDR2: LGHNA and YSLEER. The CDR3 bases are TGCGCCAGCAGCCAAGATCTGGGGAGCTCCTACGAGCAGTACTTC. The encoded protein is CASSQDLGSSYEQYF.

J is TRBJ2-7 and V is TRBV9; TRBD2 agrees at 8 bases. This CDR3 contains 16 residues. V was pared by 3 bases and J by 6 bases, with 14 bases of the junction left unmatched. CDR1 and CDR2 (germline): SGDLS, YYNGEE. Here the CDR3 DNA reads TGTGCCAGCAGCGCCGTAGGTCGGGGGGGGCCTGGCGAGCAGTACTTC. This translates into CASSAVGRGGPGEQYF.

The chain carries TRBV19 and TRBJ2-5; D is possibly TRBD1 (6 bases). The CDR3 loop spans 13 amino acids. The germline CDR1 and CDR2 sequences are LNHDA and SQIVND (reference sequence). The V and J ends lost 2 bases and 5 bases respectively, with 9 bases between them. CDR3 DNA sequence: TGTGCCAGTAGTATATATCAGGGGGAGACCCAGTACTTC. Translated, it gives CASSIYQGETQYF.

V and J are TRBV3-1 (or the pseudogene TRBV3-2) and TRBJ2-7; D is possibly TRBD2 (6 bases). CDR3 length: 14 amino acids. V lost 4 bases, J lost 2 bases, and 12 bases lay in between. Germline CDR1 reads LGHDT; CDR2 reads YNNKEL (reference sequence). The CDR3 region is CASSRPTSPYEQYF. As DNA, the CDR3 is TGTGCCAGCAGCCGCCCGACTAGTCCCTACGAGCAGTACTTC.

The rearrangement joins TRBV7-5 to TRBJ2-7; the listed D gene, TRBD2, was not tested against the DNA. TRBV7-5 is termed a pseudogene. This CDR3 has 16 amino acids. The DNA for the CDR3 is TGTGTCAGAAGCTTAGGCCAGAGGATTTTCTCCTACGAGCAGTACTTC. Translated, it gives CVRSLGQRIFSYEQYF.

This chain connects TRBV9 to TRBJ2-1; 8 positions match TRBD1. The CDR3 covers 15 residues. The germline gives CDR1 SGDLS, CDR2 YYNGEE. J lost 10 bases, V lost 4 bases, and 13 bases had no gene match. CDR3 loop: CASSTGQGLSVEQFF. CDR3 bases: TGTGCCAGCAGCACCGGACAGGGTCTTTCGGTAGAGCAGTTCTTC.

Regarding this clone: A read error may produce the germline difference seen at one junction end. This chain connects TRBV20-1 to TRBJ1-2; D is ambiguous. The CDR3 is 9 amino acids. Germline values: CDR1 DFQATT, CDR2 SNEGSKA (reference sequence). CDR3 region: CSATQTGVF. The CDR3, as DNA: TGCAGTGCTACCCAGACGGGAGTCTTC.

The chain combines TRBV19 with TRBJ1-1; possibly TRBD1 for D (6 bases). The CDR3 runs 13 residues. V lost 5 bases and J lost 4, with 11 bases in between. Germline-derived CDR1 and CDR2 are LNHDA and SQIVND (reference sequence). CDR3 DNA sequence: TGTGCCAGTAGTGCGGGGGCTTTCACTGAAGCTTTCTTT. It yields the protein CASSAGAFTEAFF.

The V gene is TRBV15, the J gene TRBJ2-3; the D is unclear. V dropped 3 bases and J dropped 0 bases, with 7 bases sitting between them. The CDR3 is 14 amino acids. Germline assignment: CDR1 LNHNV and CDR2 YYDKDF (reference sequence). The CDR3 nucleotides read TGTGCCACCAGCAGCCCCGGGAGCACAGATACGCAGTATTTT. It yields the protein CATSSPGSTDTQYF.

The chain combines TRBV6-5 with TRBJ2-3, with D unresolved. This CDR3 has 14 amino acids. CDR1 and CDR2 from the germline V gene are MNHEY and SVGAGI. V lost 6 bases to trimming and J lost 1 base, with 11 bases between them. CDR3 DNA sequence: TGTGCCAGCAGCCGAGACTGGGGCACAGATACGCAGTATTTT. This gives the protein CASSRDWGTDTQYF.